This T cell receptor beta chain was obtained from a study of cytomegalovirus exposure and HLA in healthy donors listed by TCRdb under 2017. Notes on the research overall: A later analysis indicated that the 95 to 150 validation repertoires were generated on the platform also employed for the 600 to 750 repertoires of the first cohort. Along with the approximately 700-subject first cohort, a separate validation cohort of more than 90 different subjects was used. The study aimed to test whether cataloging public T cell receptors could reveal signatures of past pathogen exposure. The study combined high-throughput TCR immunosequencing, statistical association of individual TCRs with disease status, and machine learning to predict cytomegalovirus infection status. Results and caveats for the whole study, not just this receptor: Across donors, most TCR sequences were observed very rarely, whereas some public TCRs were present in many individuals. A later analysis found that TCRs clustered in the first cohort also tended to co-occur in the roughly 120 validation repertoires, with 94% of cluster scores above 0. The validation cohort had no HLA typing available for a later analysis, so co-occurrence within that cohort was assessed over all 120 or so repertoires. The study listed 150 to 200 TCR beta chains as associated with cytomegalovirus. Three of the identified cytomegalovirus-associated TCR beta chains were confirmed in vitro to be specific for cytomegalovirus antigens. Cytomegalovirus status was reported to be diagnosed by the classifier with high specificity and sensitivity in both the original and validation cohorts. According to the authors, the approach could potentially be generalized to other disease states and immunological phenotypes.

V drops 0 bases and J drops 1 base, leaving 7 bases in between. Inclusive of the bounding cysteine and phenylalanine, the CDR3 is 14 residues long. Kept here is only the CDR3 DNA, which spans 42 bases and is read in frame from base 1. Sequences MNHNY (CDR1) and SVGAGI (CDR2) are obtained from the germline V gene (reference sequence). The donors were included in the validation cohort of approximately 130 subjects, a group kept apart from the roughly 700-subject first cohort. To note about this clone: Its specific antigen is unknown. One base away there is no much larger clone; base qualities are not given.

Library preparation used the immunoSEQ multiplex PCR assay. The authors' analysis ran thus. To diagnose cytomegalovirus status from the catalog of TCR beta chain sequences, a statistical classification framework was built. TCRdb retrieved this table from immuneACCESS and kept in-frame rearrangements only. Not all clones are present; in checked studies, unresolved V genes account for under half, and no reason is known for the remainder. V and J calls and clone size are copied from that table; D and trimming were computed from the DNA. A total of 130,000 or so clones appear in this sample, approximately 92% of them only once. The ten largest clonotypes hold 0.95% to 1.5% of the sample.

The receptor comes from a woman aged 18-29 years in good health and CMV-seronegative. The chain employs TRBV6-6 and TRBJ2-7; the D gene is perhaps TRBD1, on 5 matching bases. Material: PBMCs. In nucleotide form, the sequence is TGTGCCAGCAGTTACTCTCGACAGTCCTACGAGCAGTACTTC. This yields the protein CASSYSRQSYEQYF.